This T cell receptor (beta chain) was identified in a study of cytomegalovirus exposure and HLA in healthy donors. Primers: 60 Vbeta forward and 13 Jbeta reverse. Data came from immunoSEQ multiplex PCR; TCRdb stores just in-frame clones and leaves some out. The repertoire holds 100,000 to 150,000 clones, with about 8.5% as singletons. CDR3 length equals 14 residues. V was pared by 6 bases and J by 3 bases, with 15 bases between. Germline CDR1 and CDR2: MNHEY and SVGAGI. Study conclusions and caveats: HLA alleles were associated with roughly 17,000 TCR beta sequences in a later analysis at 0.05 false discovery rate.

This clone has more than one count but fewer than ten. The antigen is not known. The sequence was obtained from a middle-aged man in good health and CMV-seronegative. Input material: PBMCs. This chain joins TRBV6-5 and TRBJ2-7; TRBD1 might be the D (6 bases). The CDR3 protein is CASSPGVQGYEQYF. The CDR3 nucleotides read TGTGCCAGCAGCCCAGGGGTTCAAGGCTACGAGCAGTACTTC.